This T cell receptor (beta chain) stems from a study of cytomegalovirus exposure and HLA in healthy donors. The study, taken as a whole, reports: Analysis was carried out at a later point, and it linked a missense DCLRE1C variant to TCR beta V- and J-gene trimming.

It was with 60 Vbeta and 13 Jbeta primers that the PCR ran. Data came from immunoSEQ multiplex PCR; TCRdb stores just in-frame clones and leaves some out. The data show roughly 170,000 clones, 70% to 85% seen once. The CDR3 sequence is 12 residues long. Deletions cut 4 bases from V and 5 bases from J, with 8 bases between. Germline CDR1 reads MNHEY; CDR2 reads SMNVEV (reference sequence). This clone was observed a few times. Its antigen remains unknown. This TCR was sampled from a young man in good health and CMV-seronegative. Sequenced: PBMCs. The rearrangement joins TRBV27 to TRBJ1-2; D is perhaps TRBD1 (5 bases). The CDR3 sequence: CASSSGGYGYTF. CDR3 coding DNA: TGTGCCAGCAGTTCGGGGGGGTATGGCTACACCTTC.